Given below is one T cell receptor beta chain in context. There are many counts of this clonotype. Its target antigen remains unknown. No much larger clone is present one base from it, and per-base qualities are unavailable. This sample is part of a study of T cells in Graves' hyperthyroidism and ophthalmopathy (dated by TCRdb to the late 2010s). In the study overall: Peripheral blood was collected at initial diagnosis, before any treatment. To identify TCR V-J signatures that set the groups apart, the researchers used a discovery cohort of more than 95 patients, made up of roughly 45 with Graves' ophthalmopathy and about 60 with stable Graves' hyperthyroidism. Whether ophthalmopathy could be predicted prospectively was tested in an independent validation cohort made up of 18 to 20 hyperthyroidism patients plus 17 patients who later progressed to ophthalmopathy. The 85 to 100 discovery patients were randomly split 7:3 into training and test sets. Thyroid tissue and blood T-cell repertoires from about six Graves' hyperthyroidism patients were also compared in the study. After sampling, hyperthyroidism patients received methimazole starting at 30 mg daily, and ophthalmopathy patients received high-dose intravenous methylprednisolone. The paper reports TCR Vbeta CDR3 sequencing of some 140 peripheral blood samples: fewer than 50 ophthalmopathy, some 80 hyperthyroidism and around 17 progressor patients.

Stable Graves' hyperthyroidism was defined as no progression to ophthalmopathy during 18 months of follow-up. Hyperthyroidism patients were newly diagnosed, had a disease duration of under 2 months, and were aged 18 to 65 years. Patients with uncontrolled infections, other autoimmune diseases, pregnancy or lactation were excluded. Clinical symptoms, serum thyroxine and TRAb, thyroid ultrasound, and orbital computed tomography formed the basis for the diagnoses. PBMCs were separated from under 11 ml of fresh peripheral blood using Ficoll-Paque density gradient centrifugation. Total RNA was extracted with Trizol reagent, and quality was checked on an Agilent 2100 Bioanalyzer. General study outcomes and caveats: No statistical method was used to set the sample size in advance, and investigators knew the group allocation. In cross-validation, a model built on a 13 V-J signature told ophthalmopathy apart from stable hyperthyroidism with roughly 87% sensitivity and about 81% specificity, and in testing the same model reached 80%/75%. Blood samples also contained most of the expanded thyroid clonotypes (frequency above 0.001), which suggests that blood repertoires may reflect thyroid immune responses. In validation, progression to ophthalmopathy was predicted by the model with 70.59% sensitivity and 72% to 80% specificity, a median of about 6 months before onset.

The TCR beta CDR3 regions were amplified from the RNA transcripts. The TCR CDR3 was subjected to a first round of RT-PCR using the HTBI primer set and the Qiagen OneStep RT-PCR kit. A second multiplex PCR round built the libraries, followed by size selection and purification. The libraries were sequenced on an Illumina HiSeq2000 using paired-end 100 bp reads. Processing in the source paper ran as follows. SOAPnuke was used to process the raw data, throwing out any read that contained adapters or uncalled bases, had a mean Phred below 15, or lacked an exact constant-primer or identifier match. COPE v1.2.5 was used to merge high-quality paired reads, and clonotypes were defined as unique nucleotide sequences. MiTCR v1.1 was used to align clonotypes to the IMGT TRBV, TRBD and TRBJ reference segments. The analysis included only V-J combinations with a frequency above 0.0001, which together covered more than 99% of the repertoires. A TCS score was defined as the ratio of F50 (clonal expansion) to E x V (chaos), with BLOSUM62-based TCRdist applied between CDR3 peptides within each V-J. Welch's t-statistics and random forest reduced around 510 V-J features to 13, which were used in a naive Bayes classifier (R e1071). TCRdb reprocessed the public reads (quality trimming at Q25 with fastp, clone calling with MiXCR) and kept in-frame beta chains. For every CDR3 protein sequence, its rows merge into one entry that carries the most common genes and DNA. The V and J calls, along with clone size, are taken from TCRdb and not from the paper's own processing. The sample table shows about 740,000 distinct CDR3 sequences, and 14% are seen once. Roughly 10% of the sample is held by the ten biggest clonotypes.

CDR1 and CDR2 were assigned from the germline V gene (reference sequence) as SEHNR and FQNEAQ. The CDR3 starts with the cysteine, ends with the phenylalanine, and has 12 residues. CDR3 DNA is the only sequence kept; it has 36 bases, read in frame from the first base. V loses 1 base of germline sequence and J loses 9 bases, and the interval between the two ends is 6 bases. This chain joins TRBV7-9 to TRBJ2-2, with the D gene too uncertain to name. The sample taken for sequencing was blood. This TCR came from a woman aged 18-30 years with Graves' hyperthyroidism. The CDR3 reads CASSLGFRELFF. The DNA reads TGTGCCAGCAGCTTAGGATTCCGGGAGCTGTTTTTT.